This T cell receptor beta chain was captured by sequencing in a study of cytomegalovirus exposure and HLA in healthy donors. Findings and limits, study-wide: Later analysis revealed greater clonal expansion in HLA-associated TCR beta chains than in equally common others. Confirmation was obtained in vitro that a few CMV-associated chains are specific for CMV antigens. For cytomegalovirus status, the classifier reportedly gave diagnoses with high specificity and sensitivity.

To note about this clone: Its specificity is unknown.

Primers for the PCR totalled 60 Vbeta and 13 Jbeta. TCRdb's table, derived via immunoSEQ multiplex PCR, lists solely in-frame clones and lacks some. The sample lists roughly 67,000 clones, about three quarters occurring once. The source of this sequence is a middle-aged man in good health and CMV-seronegative. The sequenced sample consisted of PBMCs.

The CDR3 DNA reads TGTGCCAGCAGCGTAGGACTGCCAGATACGCAGTATTTT. Translation: CASSVGLPDTQYF. The chain links TRBV9 to TRBJ2-3; D call uncertain. V lost 0 bases and J 4 bases, leaving 6 bases between the germline ends. The CDR3 totals 13 residues. Germline lookup yields CDR1 SGDLS and CDR2 YYNGEE.